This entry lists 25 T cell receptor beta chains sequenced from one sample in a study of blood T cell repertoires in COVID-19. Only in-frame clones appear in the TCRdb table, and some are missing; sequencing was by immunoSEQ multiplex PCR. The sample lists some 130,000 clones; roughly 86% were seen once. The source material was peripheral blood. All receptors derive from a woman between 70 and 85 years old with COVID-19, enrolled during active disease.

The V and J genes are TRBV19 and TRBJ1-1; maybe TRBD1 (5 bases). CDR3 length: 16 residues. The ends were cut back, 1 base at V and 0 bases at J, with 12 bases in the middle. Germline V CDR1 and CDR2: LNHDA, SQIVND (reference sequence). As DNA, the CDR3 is TGTGCCAGTAGTATAGTGGCAGGGATCTTGAACACTGAAGCTTTCTTT. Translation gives CASSIVAGILNTEAFF.

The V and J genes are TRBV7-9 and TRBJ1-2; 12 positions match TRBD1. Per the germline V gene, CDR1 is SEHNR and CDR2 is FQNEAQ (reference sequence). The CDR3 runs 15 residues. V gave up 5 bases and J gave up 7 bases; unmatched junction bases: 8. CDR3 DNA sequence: TGTGCCAGCAGCGAAGCCGGGACAGGGGGCAGTGGCTACACCTTC. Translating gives CASSEAGTGGSGYTF.

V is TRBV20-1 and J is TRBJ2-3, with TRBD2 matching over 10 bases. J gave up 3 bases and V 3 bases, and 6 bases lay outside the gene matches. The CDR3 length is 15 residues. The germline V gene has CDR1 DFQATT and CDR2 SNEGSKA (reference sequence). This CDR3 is CSASLAGATTDTQYF. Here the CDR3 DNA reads TGCAGTGCTAGTCTAGCGGGGGCCACAACAGATACGCAGTATTTT.

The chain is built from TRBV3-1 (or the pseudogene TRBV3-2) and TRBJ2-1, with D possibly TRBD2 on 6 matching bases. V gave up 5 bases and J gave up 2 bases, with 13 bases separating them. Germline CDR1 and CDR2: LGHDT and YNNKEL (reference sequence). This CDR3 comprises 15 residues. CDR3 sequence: CASSTNGSPYNEQFF. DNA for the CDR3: TGTGCCAGCAGCACGAACGGGAGCCCCTACAATGAGCAGTTCTTC.

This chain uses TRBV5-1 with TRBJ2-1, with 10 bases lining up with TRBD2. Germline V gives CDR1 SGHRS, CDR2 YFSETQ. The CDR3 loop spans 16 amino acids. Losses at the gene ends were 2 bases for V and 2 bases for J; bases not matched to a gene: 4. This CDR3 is CASSFYSGGAYNEQFF. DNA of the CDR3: TGCGCCAGCAGCTTCTACAGCGGGGGGGCCTACAATGAGCAGTTCTTC.

DNA of the CDR3: TGTGCCAGCAGCCAAGATGGGAGGCGGGGCACCTACAATGAGCAGTTCTTC. As protein: CASSQDGRRGTYNEQFF. The chain joins TRBV3-1 (or the pseudogene TRBV3-2) to TRBJ2-1; weak D call: TRBD2 (6 bases). V lost 0 bases, J lost 2 bases, and 14 bases lay in between. The CDR3 is 17 amino acids. Germline CDR1 is LGHDT and CDR2 is YNNKEL (reference sequence).

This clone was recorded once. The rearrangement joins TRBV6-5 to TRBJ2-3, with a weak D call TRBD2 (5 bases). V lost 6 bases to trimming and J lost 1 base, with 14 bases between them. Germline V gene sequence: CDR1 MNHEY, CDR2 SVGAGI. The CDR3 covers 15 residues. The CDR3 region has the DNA TGTGCCAGCAGCGGACTCAGGATGGGCACAGATACGCAGTATTTT. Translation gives CASSGLRMGTDTQYF.

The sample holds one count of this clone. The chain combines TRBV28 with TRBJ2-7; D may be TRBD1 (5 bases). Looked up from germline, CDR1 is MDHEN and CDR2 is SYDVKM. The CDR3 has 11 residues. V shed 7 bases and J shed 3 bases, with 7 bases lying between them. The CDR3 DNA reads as TGTGCCAGCACAGGGATCTACGAGCAGTACTTC. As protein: CASTGIYEQYF.

CDR3 in amino acids: CASSSVKGVGEQFF. DNA for the CDR3: TGTGCCAGCAGCTCCGTTAAAGGGGTCGGTGAGCAGTTCTTC. V gene TRBV2 combines with J gene TRBJ2-1; perhaps TRBD1 as D (5 bases). Germline CDR1 SNHLY, CDR2 FYNNEI. Deletions cut 6 bases from V and 9 bases from J, with 18 bases between. The CDR3 contains 14 residues.

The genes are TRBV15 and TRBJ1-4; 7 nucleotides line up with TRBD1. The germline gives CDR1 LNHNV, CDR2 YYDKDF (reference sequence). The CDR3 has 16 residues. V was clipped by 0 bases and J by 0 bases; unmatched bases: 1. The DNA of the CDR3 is TGTGCCACCAGCAGAGATGGGACAGCAACTAATGAAAAACTGTTTTTT. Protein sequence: CATSRDGTATNEKLFF.

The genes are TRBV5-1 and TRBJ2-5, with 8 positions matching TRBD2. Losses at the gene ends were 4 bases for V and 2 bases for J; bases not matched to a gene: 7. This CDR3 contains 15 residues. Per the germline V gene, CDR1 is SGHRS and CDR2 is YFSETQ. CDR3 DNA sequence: TGCGCCAGCAGCCTCGTAGCGGGGAAACAAGAGACCCAGTACTTC. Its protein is CASSLVAGKQETQYF.

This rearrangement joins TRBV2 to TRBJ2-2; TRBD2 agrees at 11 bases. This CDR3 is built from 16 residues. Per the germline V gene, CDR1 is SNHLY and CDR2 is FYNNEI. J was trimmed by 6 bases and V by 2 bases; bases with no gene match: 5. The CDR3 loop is CASSETSGGGSGELFF. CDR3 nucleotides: TGTGCCAGCAGTGAAACTAGCGGGGGAGGTTCCGGGGAGCTGTTTTTT.

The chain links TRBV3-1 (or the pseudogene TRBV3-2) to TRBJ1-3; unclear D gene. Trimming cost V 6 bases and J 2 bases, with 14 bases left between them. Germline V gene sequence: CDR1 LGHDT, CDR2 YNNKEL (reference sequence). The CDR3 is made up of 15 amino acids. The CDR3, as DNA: TGTGCCAGCAGATTACGAGGTGTAGCTGGAAACACCATATATTTT. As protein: CASRLRGVAGNTIYF.

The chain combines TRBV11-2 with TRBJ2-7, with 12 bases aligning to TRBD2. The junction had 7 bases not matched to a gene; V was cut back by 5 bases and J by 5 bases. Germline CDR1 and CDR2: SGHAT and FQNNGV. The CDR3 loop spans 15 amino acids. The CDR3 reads CASSHGLAGLNEQYF. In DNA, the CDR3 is TGTGCCAGCAGCCACGGACTAGCGGGGCTCAACGAGCAGTACTTC.

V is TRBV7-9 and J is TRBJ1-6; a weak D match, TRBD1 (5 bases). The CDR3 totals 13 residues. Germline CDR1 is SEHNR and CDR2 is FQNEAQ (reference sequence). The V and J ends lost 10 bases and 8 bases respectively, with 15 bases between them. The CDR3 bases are TGTGCCACCAACGCCCAGGGCGATTCACCCCTCCACTTT. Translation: CATNAQGDSPLHF.

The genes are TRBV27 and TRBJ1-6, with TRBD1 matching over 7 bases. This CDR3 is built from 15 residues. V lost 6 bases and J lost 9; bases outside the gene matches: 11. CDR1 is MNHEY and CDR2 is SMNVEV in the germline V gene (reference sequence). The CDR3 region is CASRPLDRQGSPLHF. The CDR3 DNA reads TGTGCCAGCAGACCCTTGGACAGGCAAGGTTCACCCCTCCACTTT.

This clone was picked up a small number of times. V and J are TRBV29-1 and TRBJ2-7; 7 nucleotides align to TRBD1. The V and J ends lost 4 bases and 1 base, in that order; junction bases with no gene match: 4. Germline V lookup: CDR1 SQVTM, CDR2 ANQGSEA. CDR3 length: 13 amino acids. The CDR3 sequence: CSVVTGVSYEQYF. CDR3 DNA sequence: TGCAGCGTTGTAACAGGGGTGTCCTACGAGCAGTACTTC.

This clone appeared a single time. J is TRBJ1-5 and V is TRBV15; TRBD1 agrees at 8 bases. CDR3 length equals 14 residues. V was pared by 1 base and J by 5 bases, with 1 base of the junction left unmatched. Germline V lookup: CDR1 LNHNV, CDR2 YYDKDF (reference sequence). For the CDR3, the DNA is TGTGCCACCAGCAGAGGACAGGGGCATCAGCCCCAGCATTTT. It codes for CATSRGQGHQPQHF.

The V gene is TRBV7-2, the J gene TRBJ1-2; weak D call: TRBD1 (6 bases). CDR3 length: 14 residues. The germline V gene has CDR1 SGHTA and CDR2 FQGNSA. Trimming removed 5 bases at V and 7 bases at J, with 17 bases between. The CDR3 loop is CASSVDSHPGGYTF. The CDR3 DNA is TGTGCCAGCAGCGTGGACAGTCACCCGGGTGGCTACACCTTC.

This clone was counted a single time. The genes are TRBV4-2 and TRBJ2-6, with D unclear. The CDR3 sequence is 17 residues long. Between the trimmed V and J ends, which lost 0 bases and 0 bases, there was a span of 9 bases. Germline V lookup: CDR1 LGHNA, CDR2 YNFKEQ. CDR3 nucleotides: TGTGCCAGCAGCCAAGACTTTCAGAACTCTGGGGCCAACGTCCTGACTTTC. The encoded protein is CASSQDFQNSGANVLTF.

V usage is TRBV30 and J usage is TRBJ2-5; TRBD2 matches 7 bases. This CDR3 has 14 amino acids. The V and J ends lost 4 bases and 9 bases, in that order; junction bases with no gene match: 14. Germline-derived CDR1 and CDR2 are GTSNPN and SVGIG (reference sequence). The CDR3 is CAWNPSSGLTSQYF. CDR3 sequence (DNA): TGTGCCTGGAACCCCTCTAGCGGCCTTACGTCCCAGTACTTC.

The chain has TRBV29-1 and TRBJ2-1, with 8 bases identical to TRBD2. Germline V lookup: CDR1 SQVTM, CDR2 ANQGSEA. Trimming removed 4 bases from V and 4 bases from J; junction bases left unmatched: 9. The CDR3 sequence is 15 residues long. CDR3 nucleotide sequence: TGCAGCGTTGGCGGGAAAGCGGGGGCTTACAATGAGCAGTTCTTC. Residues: CSVGGKAGAYNEQFF.

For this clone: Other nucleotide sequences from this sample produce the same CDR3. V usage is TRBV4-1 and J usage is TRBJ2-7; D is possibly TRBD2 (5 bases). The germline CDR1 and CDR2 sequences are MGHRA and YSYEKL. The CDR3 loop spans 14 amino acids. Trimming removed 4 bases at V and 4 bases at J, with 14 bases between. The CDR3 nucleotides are TGCGCCAGCAGCCGAACCGGACTCGGGTACGAGCAGTACTTC. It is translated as CASSRTGLGYEQYF.

DNA for the CDR3: TGTGCCAGCAGACAGGGGGCGAGGGGCTACACCTTC. Its translation: CASRQGARGYTF. This chain joins TRBV6-5 and TRBJ1-2; TRBD1 agrees at 9 bases. After removal of 6 bases from V and 8 bases from J, the junction contained 4 bases not matched to a gene. In germline, CDR1 is MNHEY, CDR2 SVGAGI. The length of the CDR3 is 12 residues.

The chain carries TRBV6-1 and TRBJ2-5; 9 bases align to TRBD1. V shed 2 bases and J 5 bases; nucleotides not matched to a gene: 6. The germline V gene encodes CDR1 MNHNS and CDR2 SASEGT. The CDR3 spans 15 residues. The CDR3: CASSETGGSWETQYF. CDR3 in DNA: TGTGCCAGCAGTGAAACAGGGGGCTCCTGGGAGACCCAGTACTTC.